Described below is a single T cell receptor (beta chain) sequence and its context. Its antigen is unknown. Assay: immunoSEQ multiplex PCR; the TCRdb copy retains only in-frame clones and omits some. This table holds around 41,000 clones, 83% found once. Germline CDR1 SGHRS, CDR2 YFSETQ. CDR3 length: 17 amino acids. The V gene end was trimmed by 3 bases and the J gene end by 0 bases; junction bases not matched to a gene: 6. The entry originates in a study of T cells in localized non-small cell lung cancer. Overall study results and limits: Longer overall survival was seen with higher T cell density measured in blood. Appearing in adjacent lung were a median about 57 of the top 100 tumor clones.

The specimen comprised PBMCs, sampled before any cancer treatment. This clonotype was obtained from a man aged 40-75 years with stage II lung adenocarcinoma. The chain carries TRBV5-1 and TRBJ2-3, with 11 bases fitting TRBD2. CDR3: CASSSTIAGGSTDTQYF. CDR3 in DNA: TGCGCCAGCAGCTCTACCATAGCGGGAGGGAGCACAGATACGCAGTATTTT.